The sequence of this T cell receptor beta chain was determined in a study of blood T cell repertoires in COVID-19. Sequencing used immunoSEQ multiplex PCR; TCRdb keeps in-frame clones, though not all of them. The sample carries 160,000 or so clones, more than 65% recorded once. The germline gives CDR1 SGDLS, CDR2 YYNGEE. The CDR3 runs 19 residues. J gave up 5 bases and V 4 bases, and 19 bases lay outside the gene matches. What the recovered Cohort 3 donors had was two negative PCRs, clearance, or symptom resolution. The clonotype originates from a man in his fifties or sixties who had recovered from COVID-19. The sample comprised PBMCs or T cells enriched from blood (not recorded which). The rearrangement links TRBV9 to TRBJ2-5; 11 positions agree with TRBD1. This CDR3 reads CASSTSTPGGQGVKETQYF. The DNA of the CDR3 is TGTGCCAGCAGCACTTCTACCCCCGGGGGACAGGGGGTAAAGGAGACCCAGTACTTC.